A single sample is the source of the 13 T cell receptor beta chains below, sequenced in a study of T cells in Graves' hyperthyroidism and ophthalmopathy. TCR beta CDR3 region amplification was performed from RNA transcripts. HTBI primers were employed in a first-round RT-PCR of the TCR CDR3. TCRdb ran MiXCR on the multiplex PCR reads and lists one entry per CDR3 protein. The repertoire holds a few hundred thousand distinct CDR3 sequences, with approximately 14% as singletons. Sequenced material: blood. The receptors were gathered from a woman in her twenties or thirties with Graves' hyperthyroidism.

This clonotype has at least ten counts. CDR3 residues: CASSSGVYRAYGYTF. The CDR3 nucleotides are TGTGCCAGCAGTTCCGGGGTGTACAGGGCCTATGGCTACACCTTC. The V call is TRBV28, the J call TRBJ1-2, with D tentatively TRBD1 (6 bases). The CDR3 loop spans 15 amino acids. The V end lost 4 bases, the J end lost 4 bases, and 16 bases lay between the germline ends. CDR1 is MDHEN and CDR2 is SYDVKM in the germline V gene.

This clonotype was detected many times. The J gene is TRBJ2-7, the V gene TRBV5-1; 9 bases fit TRBD2. CDR3 length: 16 amino acids. Trimming removed 4 bases from V and 3 bases from J; junction bases left unmatched: 11. Germline CDR1 and CDR2: SGHRS and YFSETQ. As DNA, the CDR3 is TGCGCCAGCAGCCTAATGGGGGCTAGCGGGAACTACGAGCAGTACTTC. Protein product: CASSLMGASGNYEQYF.

This clonotype was observed at least ten times. The chain is built from TRBV2 and TRBJ1-1; 8 bases map to TRBD1. CDR1 is SNHLY, CDR2 FYNNEI, per germline. The CDR3 length is 16 residues. J gave up 3 bases and V 4 bases, and 10 bases lay outside the gene matches. The CDR3 sequence: CASSVPLDRADTEAFF. For the CDR3, the DNA is TGTGCCAGCAGTGTGCCCTTGGACAGGGCGGACACTGAAGCTTTCTTT.

This clonotype occurred many times. The chain is built from TRBV5-1 and TRBJ2-1; D remains unclear. V was cut by 5 bases and J by 7 bases, with 7 bases left in between. The CDR3 has 11 amino acids. Germline V gene sequence: CDR1 SGHRS, CDR2 YFSETQ. The CDR3 sequence: CASRVGNEQFF. CDR3 DNA: TGCGCCAGCAGAGTTGGGAATGAGCAGTTCTTC.

In this sample, this clonotype turned up a few times. V and J are TRBV5-8 and TRBJ1-4; possible D gene TRBD1, 5 bases. Germline assignment: CDR1 SGHTS and CDR2 YDEGEE. This CDR3 region has 13 residues. The V end lost 7 bases, the J end lost 7 bases, and 14 bases lay between the germline ends. The chain's CDR3 is CASSSSGGEKLFF. The CDR3 coding sequence is TGTGCCAGCTCCTCTTCCGGGGGTGAAAAACTGTTTTTT.

This clonotype was picked up many times. Written as DNA, the CDR3 is TGTGCCAGCAGCTTAGTTTCTGGATTACAGGGGGTACACACCTTC. This gives the protein CASSLVSGLQGVHTF. The chain links TRBV11-2 to TRBJ1-2, with 8 bases fitting TRBD1. V lost 1 base to trimming and J lost 12 bases; unmatched junction nucleotides: 13. The CDR3 sequence is 15 residues long. Per germline, CDR1 SGHAT and CDR2 FQNNGV.

This clonotype occurred once. Given a much more abundant clone one base away, this may be a read error. The rearrangement links TRBV29-1 to TRBJ1-4; perhaps TRBD1 as D (6 bases). Germline CDR1 reads SQVTM; CDR2 reads ANQGSEA. This CDR3 comprises 12 residues. The V and J ends lost 8 bases and 8 bases respectively, with 15 bases between them. This chain's CDR3 is CSMLDRGEKLFF. The CDR3 region has the DNA TGCAGCATGCTGGACAGAGGGGAAAAACTGTTTTTT. The complete variable domain, with remaining parts taken from reference TRBV29-1 and TRBJ1-4, reads SAVISQKPSRDICQRGTSLTIQCQVDSQVTMMFWYRQQPGQSLTLIATANQGSEATYESGFVIDKFPISRPNLTFSTLTVSNMSPEDSSIYLCSMLDRGEKLFFGSGTQLSVL.

Concerning this clonotype: A clone one base away is much larger, so this may be a read error. J is TRBJ2-7 and V is TRBV18, with a tentative D call TRBD1 (8 bases). V lost 5 bases and J 4 bases, leaving 18 bases between the germline ends. The CDR3 totals 15 residues. Looked up from germline, CDR1 is KGHSH and CDR2 is LQKENI. The DNA of the CDR3 is TGTGCCAGCTCAACATTTGCACAGGGGGGGTACGAGCAGTACTTC. Translated: CASSTFAQGGYEQYF.

This clonotype has ten or more counts. V and J are TRBV10-3 and TRBJ2-3; no firm D call. Per the germline V gene, CDR1 is ENHRY and CDR2 is SYGVKD. The CDR3 extends over 14 amino acids. Trimming removed 7 bases from V and 0 bases from J, with 11 bases in between. The CDR3 bases are TGTGCCATCACTAGTGGATCTAGCACAGATACGCAGTATTTT. Translation: CAITSGSSTDTQYF.

A few counts support this clonotype. The rearrangement joins TRBV5-1 to TRBJ2-3; TRBD2 might be the D (5 bases). CDR1 and CDR2 from the germline V gene are SGHRS and YFSETQ. V lost 3 bases, J lost 2 bases, and 10 bases lay in between. There are 14 residues in the CDR3. The CDR3 DNA is TGCGCCAGCAGCTCACGGGGAACCACAGATACGCAGTATTTT. Its translation: CASSSRGTTDTQYF.

This clonotype showed up many times. The chain has TRBV3-1 and TRBJ2-7; D unclear. The V and J ends lost 1 base and 2 bases respectively, with 6 bases between them. The CDR3 spans 13 residues. The germline V gene has CDR1 LGHDT and CDR2 YNNKEL (reference sequence). CDR3 amino acids: CASSQVRAYEQYF. In DNA, the CDR3 is TGTGCCAGCAGCCAAGTAAGGGCCTACGAGCAGTACTTC.

This clonotype was seen only a few times. The rearrangement joins TRBV11-1 to TRBJ2-3; possible D gene TRBD1, 5 bases. The CDR3 is made up of 12 amino acids. The germline gives CDR1 SGHAT, CDR2 FQDESV (reference sequence). The V end was cut by 4 bases, the J end by 10 bases, with 12 bases between. The CDR3 sequence is CASSYLGPAQYF. CDR3 in DNA: TGTGCCAGCAGCTACCTGGGGCCGGCGCAGTATTTT.

In this sample, this clonotype turned up many times. The rearrangement uses TRBV2 and TRBJ1-2; D perhaps matches TRBD1 (5 bases). The V and J ends lost 6 bases and 9 bases respectively, with 14 bases between them. The CDR3 has 12 residues. The germline CDR1 and CDR2 sequences are SNHLY and FYNNEI. This CDR3 is CASRGETPSYTF. The CDR3 DNA follows: TGTGCCAGCAGGGGGGAGACCCCGAGCTACACCTTC.